The 9 T cell receptor beta chains presented below share a single source sample, sequenced in a study of blood T cell repertoires in COVID-19. TCRdb's table, derived via immunoSEQ multiplex PCR, lists solely in-frame clones and lacks some. The profile shows 200,000 or so clones, under 85% of them singletons. The sample consisted of PBMCs or T cells enriched from blood (not recorded which). The receptors were gathered from a man aged 55 to 70 who had recovered from COVID-19.

The count of this clone is one. This chain links TRBV19 with TRBJ2-7, with 9 bases matching TRBD1. Germline CDR1 LNHDA, CDR2 SQIVND (reference sequence). Trimming took 7 bases from V and 6 from J; bases not matched to a gene: 13. The CDR3 has 15 residues. CDR3: CASMGPGQGIAEQYF. CDR3 DNA: TGTGCCAGTATGGGGCCGGGACAGGGTATCGCCGAGCAGTACTTC.

V usage is TRBV2 and J usage is TRBJ1-5, with 7 bases identical to TRBD1. CDR1 SNHLY and CDR2 FYNNEI come from the germline V gene. Germline trimming cut 3 bases from V and 2 bases from J; bases unmatched to any gene: 10. This CDR3 has 17 amino acids. CDR3 residues: CASSDNQQGWGNQPQHF. The CDR3 DNA reads TGTGCCAGCAGTGACAACCAACAGGGGTGGGGCAATCAGCCCCAGCATTTT.

The V gene is TRBV6-1, the J gene TRBJ1-1; possible D gene TRBD1, 5 bases. The CDR3 is 13 amino acids. V lost 2 bases, J lost 8 bases, and 12 bases lay in between. The germline gives CDR1 MNHNS, CDR2 SASEGT. The CDR3: CASSEQVRTEAFF. DNA for the CDR3: TGTGCCAGCAGTGAACAAGTCCGGACAGAAGCTTTCTTT.

This clone was observed a few times. The rearrangement uses TRBV9 and TRBJ1-2; 9 bases align to TRBD1. Germline V gene lookup returns CDR1 SGDLS and CDR2 YYNGEE. The J segment lost 4 bases and the V segment lost 3 bases, leaving 7 bases of the junction unmatched. The CDR3 is made up of 15 amino acids. The CDR3 DNA follows: TGTGCCAGCAGCGATCAGACAGGGGGTATCTATGGCTACACCTTC. Its translation is CASSDQTGGIYGYTF.

The chain couples TRBV7-3 to TRBJ2-5, with D maybe TRBD2 (6 bases). The CDR3 sequence is 15 residues long. Germline values: CDR1 SGHTA, CDR2 FQGTGA. Trimming removed 2 bases at V and 2 bases at J, with 12 bases between. As DNA, the CDR3 is TGTGCCAGCAGCTTATGGGGGGACCGACAAGAGACCCAGTACTTC. Its translation is CASSLWGDRQETQYF.

The V and J genes are TRBV5-1 and TRBJ1-6; 8 nucleotides match TRBD1. With V trimmed by 0 bases and J by 0 bases, 5 bases remained unmatched. CDR1 is SGHRS and CDR2 is YFSETQ in the germline V gene. CDR3 length: 18 residues. This CDR3 is CASSLEDRARSYNSPLHF. CDR3 bases: TGCGCCAGCAGCTTGGAGGACAGGGCCCGCTCCTATAATTCACCCCTCCACTTT.

This clone was seen once. The V and J genes are TRBV15 and TRBJ1-1, with a weak D call TRBD1 (6 bases). This CDR3 spans 13 amino acids. V lost 8 bases, J lost 1 base, and 11 bases lay in between. The V gene's germline CDR1 is LNHNV and CDR2 YYDKDF (reference sequence). CDR3: CATRGTRNTEAFF. In DNA, the CDR3 is TGTGCCACCCGTGGGACAAGGAACACTGAAGCTTTCTTT.

This clone was observed a few times. The chain carries TRBV3-1 (or the pseudogene TRBV3-2) and TRBJ1-4; D perhaps matches TRBD1 (6 bases). This CDR3 is 14 amino acids long. The V end was cut by 4 bases, the J end by 7 bases, with 13 bases between. Per germline, CDR1 LGHDT and CDR2 YNNKEL (reference sequence). CDR3 sequence: CASSPLQGSEKLFF. CDR3 in DNA: TGTGCCAGCAGCCCCTTACAGGGTAGTGAAAAACTGTTTTTT.

To note about this clone: The junction does not match germline at one end; this may be a read error. The chain is built from TRBV7-6 and TRBJ2-3; 10 positions match TRBD2. CDR3 length: 15 amino acids. Germline V gene lookup returns CDR1 SGHVS and CDR2 FNYEAQ. The CDR3 DNA reads as TGTGCCAGCAGCCTAGCGGGGGCGAACACAGATACGCAGTATTTT. Its translation: CASSLAGANTDTQYF.